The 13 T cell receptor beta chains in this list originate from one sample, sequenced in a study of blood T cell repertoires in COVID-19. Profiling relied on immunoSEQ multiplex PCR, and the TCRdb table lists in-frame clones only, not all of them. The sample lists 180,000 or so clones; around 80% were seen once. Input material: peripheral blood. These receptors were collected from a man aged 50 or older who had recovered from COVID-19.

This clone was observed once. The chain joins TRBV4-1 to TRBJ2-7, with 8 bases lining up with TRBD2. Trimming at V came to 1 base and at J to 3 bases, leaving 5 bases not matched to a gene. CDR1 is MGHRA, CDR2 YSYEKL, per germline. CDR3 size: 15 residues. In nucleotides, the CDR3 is TGCGCCAGCAGCCAAGCGAGCGGGAGTAACTACGAGCAGTACTTC. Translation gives CASSQASGSNYEQYF.

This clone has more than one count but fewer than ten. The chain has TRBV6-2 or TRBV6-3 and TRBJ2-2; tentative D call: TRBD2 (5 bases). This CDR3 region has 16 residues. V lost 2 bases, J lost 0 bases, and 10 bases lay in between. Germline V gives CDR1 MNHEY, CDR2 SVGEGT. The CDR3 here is CASSYPTGTNTGELFF. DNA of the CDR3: TGTGCCAGCAGTTACCCGACGGGGACGAACACCGGGGAGCTGTTTTTT.

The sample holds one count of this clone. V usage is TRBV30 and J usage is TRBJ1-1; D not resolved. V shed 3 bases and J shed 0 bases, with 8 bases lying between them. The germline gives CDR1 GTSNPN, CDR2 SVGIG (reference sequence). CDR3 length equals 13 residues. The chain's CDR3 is CAWREYMNTEAFF. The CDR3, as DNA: TGTGCCTGGAGAGAGTATATGAACACTGAAGCTTTCTTT.

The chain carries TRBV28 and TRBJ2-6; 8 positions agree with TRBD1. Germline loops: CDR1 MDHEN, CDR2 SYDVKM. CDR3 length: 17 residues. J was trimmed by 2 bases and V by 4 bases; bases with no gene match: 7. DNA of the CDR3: TGTGCCAGCAGTTCGACAGGGGACCATACTGGGGCCAACGTCCTGACTTTC. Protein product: CASSSTGDHTGANVLTF.

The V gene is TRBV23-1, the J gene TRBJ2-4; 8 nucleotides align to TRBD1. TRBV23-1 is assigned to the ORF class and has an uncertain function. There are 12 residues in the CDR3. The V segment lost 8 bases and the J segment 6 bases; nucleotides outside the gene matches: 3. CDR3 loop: CASGTGGNIQYF. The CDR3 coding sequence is TGCGCCAGCGGGACAGGAGGAAACATTCAGTACTTC.

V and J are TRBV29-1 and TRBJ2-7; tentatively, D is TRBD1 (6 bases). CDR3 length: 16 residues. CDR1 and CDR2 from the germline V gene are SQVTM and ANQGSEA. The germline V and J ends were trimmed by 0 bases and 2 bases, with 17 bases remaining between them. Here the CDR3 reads CSVEDLGTSNTYEQYF. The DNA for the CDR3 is TGCAGCGTTGAAGATCTTGGGACATCCAACACCTACGAGCAGTACTTC.

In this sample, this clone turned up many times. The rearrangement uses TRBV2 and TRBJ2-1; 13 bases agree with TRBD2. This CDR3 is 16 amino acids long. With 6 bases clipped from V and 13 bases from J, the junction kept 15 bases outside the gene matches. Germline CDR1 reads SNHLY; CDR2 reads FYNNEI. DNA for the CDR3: TGTGCCAGCAGAGATACTTCTGGACTAGCGGGAGCGAACCAGTTCTTC. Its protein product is CASRDTSGLAGANQFF.

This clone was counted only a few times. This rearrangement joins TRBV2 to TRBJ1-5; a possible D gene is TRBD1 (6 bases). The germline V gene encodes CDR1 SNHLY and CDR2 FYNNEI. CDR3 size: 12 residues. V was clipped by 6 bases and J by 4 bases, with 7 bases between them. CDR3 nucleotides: TGTGCCAGCAGCGACAGGAATCAGCCCCAGCATTTT. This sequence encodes CASSDRNQPQHF.

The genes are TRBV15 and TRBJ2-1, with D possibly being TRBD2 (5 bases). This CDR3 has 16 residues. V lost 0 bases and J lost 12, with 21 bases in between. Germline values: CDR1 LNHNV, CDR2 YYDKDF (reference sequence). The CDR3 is CATSRDVSSSASGQFF. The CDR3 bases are TGTGCCACCAGCAGAGATGTGTCGAGTAGCGCTTCGGGGCAGTTCTTC. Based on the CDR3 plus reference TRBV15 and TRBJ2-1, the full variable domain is DAMVIQNPRYQVTQFGKPVTLSCSQTLNHNVMYWYQQKSSQAPKLLFHYYDKDFNNEADTPDNFQSRRPNTSFCFLDIRSPGLGDTAMYLCATSRDVSSSASGQFFGPGTRLTVL.

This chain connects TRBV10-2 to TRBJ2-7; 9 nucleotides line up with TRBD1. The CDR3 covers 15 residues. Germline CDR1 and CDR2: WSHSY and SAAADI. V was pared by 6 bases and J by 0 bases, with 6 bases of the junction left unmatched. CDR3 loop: CASSAGTGLSYEQYF. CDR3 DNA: TGCGCCAGCAGCGCCGGGACAGGGCTCTCCTACGAGCAGTACTTC.

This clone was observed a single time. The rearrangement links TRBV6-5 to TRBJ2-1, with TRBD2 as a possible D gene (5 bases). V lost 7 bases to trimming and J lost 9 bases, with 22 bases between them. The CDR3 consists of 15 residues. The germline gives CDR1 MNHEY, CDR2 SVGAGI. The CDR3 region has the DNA TGTGCCAGCATCAGTATCAGAATTAGGAGCGGTGAGCAGTTCTTC. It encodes CASISIRIRSGEQFF.

The CDR3 protein is CASSYPSGRAADTQYF. The CDR3 bases are TGTGCCAGCAGCTACCCTAGCGGGAGGGCGGCAGATACGCAGTATTTT. This chain uses TRBV7-2 with TRBJ2-3; 12 bases align to TRBD2. The ends lost 4 bases at V and 4 bases at J; junction bases unmatched: 6. The length of the CDR3 is 16 residues. Germline CDR1 SGHTA, CDR2 FQGNSA. Together with reference TRBV7-2 and TRBJ2-3, the CDR3 gives the full variable domain: GAGVSQSPSNKVTEKGKDVELRCDPISGHTALYWYRQSLGQGLEFLIYFQGNSAPDKSGLPSDRFSAERTGGSVSTLTIQRTQQEDSAVYLCASSYPSGRAADTQYFGPGTRLTVL.

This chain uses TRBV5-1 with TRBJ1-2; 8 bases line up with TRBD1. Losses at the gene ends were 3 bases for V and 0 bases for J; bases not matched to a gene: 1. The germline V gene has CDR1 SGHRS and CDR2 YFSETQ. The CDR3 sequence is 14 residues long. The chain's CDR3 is CASSSQGANYGYTF. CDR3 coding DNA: TGCGCCAGCAGCTCACAGGGGGCTAACTATGGCTACACCTTC.